The TCR beta chain described here comes from a study of OX40 agonist ivuxolimab in advanced cancers. At the level of the study: The dose-escalation cohort was about 80% male, with a mean age of approximately 62 years, ranging roughly 20 to 90. Notes on the study in general: With doses of 0.1-3.0 mg/kg, partial responders showed among the lowest clonal expansion. On average, CD8+ T cells had more expanded clones than CD4+.

Exclusion applied to patients with autoimmune disease history or systemic immunosuppression. As to this clone: Antigen unknown.

Repertoires were generated with immunoSEQ multiplex PCR, while TCRdb's copy carries only in-frame clones and drops some. The sample includes 50,000 or so clones, over 75% of them seen just once. The CDR3 totals 12 residues. The V gene end was trimmed by 7 bases and the J gene end by 5 bases; junction bases not matched to a gene: 7. The germline gives CDR1 SQVTM, CDR2 ANQGSEA. The receptor was derived from an adult with an advanced solid tumor such as melanoma, head and neck, liver or kidney cancer. The rearrangement joins TRBV29-1 to TRBJ1-2; 7 bases match TRBD1. The sequenced sample was CD4+ or CD8+ T cells sorted from blood, obtained in a trial of the OX40 agonist ivuxolimab. DNA for the CDR3: TGCAGCGCCAGGACAGGAGGTTATGGCTACACCTTC. Translating gives CSARTGGYGYTF.